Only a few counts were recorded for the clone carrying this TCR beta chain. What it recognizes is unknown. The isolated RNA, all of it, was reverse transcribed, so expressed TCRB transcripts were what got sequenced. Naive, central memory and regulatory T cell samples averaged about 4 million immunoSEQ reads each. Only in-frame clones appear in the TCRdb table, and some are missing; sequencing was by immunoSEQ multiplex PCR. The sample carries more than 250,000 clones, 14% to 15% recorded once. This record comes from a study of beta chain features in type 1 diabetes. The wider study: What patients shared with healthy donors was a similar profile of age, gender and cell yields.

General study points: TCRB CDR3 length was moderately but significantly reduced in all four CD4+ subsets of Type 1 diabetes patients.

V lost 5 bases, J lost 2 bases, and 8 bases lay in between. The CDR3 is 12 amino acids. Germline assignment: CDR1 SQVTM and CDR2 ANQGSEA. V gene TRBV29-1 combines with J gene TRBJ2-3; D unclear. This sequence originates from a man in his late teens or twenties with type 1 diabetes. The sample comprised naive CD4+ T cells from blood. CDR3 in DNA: TGCAGCGTTTTCCGTCCCACAGATACGCAGTATTTT. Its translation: CSVFRPTDTQYF.